This T cell receptor beta chain was sequenced for a study of early T cells in non-severe SARS-CoV-2 infection. Researchers attached unique molecular identifiers to individual cDNA molecules. MiXCR, run by TCRdb on the 5' RACE reads, gives a single entry per CDR3 protein. The sample has about 60,000 distinct CDR3 sequences, roughly 5.3% seen once. This CDR3 contains 14 residues. Germline assignment: CDR1 DFQATT and CDR2 SNEGSKA (reference sequence). V was trimmed by 4 bases and J by 5 bases, leaving 18 bases between them. In this sample, this clonotype turned up many times. The chain recombines TRBV20-1 with TRBJ2-7; TRBD1 or TRBD2 may be the D gene (5 bases each). The receptor's source is an adult who was a healthcare worker with PCR-confirmed SARS-CoV-2 infection or an uninfected control (not recorded which). Sequencing was carried out using whole blood. CDR3 sequence: CSATYGTANHEQYF. CDR3 bases: TGCAGTGCTACTTATGGGACGGCTAACCACGAGCAGTACTTC.